This T cell receptor beta chain comes out of a study of CDR3 diversity in severe acne. TCRdb fed the PCR reads into MiXCR, producing one record per CDR3 protein. The sample shows approximately 79,000 distinct CDR3 sequences, about 50% of them seen only once. This clonotype appeared once. One end of the junction does not line up with germline, which may come from a read error. Sequencing input: blood. This TCR came from a male donor in good health, serving as a control.

CDR3 amino acids: CASSLRLELSF. The CDR3 DNA reads as TGTGCCAGCAGCTTACGATTGGAGCTGTCTTTT. The J gene is TRBJ2-2, the V gene TRBV7-6; D uncertain. Germline lookup yields CDR1 SGHVS and CDR2 FNYEAQ. The CDR3 extends over 11 amino acids.